Listed below are T cell receptor beta chains from one sample, sequenced in a study of siplizumab effects on memory and regulatory T cells. This table comes from immunoSEQ multiplex PCR, and its TCRdb copy is limited to in-frame clones, with some not included. The profile covers some 88,000 clones, with 70% to 90% appearing a single time and 15% taken by the ten largest. The sequenced material came from CD4+ T cells sorted from blood. The receptors were sampled from a human donor in good health. Both conserved end residues are part of each CDR3.

CDR3 length,V gene,J gene,CDR3 protein
11,TRBV25-1,TRBJ2-3,CASRLTDTQYF
15,TRBV5-4,TRBJ2-7,CASSLGWDSTYEQYF
13,TRBV11-2,TRBJ1-2,CASSLSLDTSYTF
15,TRBV7-2,TRBJ2-3,CASSLSGKETDTQYF
12,TRBV5-1,TRBJ2-1,CASSLVFEEQFF
11,TRBV18,TRBJ1-1,CASSNVGEAFF
15,TRBV29-1,TRBJ1-2,CSVEPTGIEDYGYTF
15,TRBV6-1,TRBJ1-4,CASRPNRASNEKLFF
13,TRBV5-1,TRBJ1-2,CASSPGTPYGYTF
15,TRBV7-9,TRBJ1-3,CASNRDRASGNTIYF
15,TRBV5-1,TRBJ2-1,CASSLGAFSYNEQFF
14,TRBV5-6,TRBJ2-3,CASSWGLAGDTQYF
14,TRBV6-5,TRBJ2-5,CASSYGTGQETQYF
14,TRBV4-1,TRBJ1-2,CASSHPPTGFGYTF
15,TRBV10-3,TRBJ1-1,CAIRRQGRVNTEAFF
19,TRBV5-5,TRBJ2-6,CASSWASGRFSSGANVLTF
16,TRBV6-1,TRBJ2-5,CASSEILGVNQETQYF
13,TRBV4-3,TRBJ1-1,CASSQGGHTEAFF
18,TRBV18,TRBJ1-3,CASSPKPTGISSGNTIYF
17,TRBV5-1,TRBJ2-5,CASSSNRLVGGQETQYF
15,TRBV28,TRBJ2-7,CASSLGGARAYEQYF
13,TRBV9,TRBJ2-7,CASSASGRDEQYF
16,TRBV7-2,TRBJ2-7,CASSLSFRTGSYEQYF
13,TRBV30,TRBJ2-1,CAWRGTSGTEQFF
11,TRBV19,TRBJ2-5,CASSIEETQYF
17,TRBV7-9,TRBJ2-5,CASSPGLRATHQETQYF
14,TRBV29-1,TRBJ2-7,CSVGRSASGYEQYF
17,TRBV27,TRBJ2-1,CASSWTGRQISYNEQFF
13,TRBV7-6,TRBJ2-7,CASSLTLFSEQYF
15,TRBV6-6,TRBJ2-1,CASSYAGSSYNEQFF
14,TRBV29-1,TRBJ2-2,CSVGGEGAPGELFF
13,TRBV6-5,TRBJ1-5,CASNRDPDQPQHF
14,TRBV6-1,TRBJ2-7,CASTLGRRVNEQYF
15,TRBV9,TRBJ2-2,CASSAGHGSTGELFF
15,TRBV9,TRBJ2-1,CASRTNKGERHEQFF
15,TRBV2,TRBJ2-3,CASSEDATSTDTQYF
13,TRBV28,TRBJ2-7,CASGTTGSYEQYF
16,TRBV13,TRBJ2-7,CASSSSRANVWYEQYF
16,TRBV14,TRBJ1-3,CASSQDIGVYGNTIYF
17,TRBV6-4,TRBJ1-2,CASSDSPEATRWYGYTF
16,TRBV5-4,TRBJ2-2,CASTLRGRGNTGELFF
11,TRBV29-1,TRBJ1-2,CSVQRTDGYTF
15,TRBV7-9,TRBJ2-2,CASSLAQSGSGELFF
11,TRBV7-9,TRBJ2-5,CASSREETQYF
15,TRBV7-8,TRBJ1-2,CASSLRRGESDGYTF
18,TRBV5-5,TRBJ2-6,CASSFTGGPFSGANVLTF
16,TRBV10-2,TRBJ2-3,CASSEMSGPTTDTQYF
17,TRBV5-4,TRBJ2-2,CASSLGGVGGNTGELFF
18,TRBV27,TRBJ2-1,CASSNARTAETNYNEQFF
13,TRBV5-1,TRBJ2-4,CASSFMGVDIQYF
13,TRBV19,TRBJ1-1,CASKGTENTEAFF
14,TRBV9,TRBJ2-7,CASSVDGRYYEQYF